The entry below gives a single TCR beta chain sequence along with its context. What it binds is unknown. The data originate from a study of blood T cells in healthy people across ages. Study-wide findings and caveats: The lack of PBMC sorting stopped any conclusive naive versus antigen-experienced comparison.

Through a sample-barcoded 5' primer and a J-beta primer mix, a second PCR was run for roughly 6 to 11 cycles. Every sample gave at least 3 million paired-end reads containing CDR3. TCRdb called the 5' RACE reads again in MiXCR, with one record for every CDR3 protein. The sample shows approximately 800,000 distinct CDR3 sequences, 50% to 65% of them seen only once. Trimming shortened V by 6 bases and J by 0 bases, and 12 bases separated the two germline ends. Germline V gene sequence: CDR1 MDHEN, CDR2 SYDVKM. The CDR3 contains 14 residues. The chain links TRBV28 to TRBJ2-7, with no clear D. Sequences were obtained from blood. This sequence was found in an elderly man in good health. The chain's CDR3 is CASRTPRSSYEQYF. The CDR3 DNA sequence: TGTGCCAGCAGGACCCCAAGAAGCTCCTACGAGCAGTACTTC.